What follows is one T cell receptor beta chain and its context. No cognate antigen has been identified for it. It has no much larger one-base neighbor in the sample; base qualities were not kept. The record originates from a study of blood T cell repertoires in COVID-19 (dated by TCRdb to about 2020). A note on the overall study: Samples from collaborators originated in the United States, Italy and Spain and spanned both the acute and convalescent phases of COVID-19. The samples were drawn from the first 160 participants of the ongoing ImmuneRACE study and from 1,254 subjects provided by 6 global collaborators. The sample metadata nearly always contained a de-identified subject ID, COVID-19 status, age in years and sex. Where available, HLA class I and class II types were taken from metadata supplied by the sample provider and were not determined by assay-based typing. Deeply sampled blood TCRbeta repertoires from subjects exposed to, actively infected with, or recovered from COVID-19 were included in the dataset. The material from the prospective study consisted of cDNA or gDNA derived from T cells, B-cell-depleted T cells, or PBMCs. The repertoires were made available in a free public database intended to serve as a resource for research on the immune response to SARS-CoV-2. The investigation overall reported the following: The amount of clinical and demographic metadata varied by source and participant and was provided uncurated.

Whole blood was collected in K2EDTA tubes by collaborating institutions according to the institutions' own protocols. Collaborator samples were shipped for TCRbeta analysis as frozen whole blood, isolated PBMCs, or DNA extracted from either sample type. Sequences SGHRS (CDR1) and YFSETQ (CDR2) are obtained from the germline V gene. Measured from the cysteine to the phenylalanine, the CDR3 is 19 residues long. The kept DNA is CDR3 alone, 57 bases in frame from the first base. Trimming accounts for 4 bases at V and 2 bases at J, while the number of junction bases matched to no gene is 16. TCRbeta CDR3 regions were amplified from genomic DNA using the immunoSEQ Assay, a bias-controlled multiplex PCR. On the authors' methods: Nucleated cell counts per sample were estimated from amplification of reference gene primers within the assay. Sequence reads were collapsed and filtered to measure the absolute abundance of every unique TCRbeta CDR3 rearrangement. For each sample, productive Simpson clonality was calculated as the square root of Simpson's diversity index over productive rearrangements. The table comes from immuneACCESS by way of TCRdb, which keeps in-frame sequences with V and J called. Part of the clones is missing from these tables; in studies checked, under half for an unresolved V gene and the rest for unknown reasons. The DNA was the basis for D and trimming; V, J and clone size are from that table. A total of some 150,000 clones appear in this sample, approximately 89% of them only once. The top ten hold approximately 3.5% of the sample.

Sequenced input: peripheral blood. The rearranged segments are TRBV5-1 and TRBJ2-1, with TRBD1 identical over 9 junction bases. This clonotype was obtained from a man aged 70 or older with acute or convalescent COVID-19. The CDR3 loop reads CASSTPGQGPHQTYNEQFF. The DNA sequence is TGCGCCAGCAGCACCCCGGGACAGGGTCCTCACCAAACCTACAATGAGCAGTTCTTC.